The 18 T cell receptor beta chains listed next were all sequenced from one sample in a study of shared T cell receptors in the human thymus. Produced via immunoSEQ multiplex PCR; TCRdb's table is partial and in-frame only. The sample carries hundreds of thousands of clones, around 87% recorded once. Separately, the same data were catalogued under a study of human thymus T cells.

Sequencing was done on a sample of thymocytes. The receptors derive from a boy in the first two years of life with a congenital heart defect.

This rearrangement joins TRBV9 to TRBJ2-5; TRBD2 might be the D (5 bases). Looked up from germline, CDR1 is SGDLS and CDR2 is YYNGEE. The CDR3 totals 14 residues. Between the trimmed V and J ends, which lost 0 bases and 2 bases, there was a span of 8 bases. Written as DNA, the CDR3 is TGTGCCAGCAGCGTAGAGCCGGGGCAAGAGACCCAGTACTTC. Protein product: CASSVEPGQETQYF.

CDR3 in amino acids: CASKSGGTDTQYF. The CDR3 DNA reads as TGTGCCAGCAAAAGCGGGGGGACAGATACGCAGTATTTT. V is TRBV6-5 and J is TRBJ2-3, with 9 bases aligning to TRBD2. The CDR3 extends over 13 amino acids. The V gene's germline CDR1 is MNHEY and CDR2 SVGAGI. V dropped 7 bases and J dropped 3; count of bases not matched to a gene: 2.

This clone was found once. V and J are TRBV4-3 and TRBJ2-7; 15 nucleotides match TRBD2. The CDR3 totals 19 residues. Germline V CDR1 and CDR2: LGHNA, YSLEER. J gave up 5 bases and V 0 bases, and 11 bases lay outside the gene matches. The CDR3 bases are TGCGCCAGCAGCCAAGACCCCCGGGGACTAGCGGGAGGTATAGACGAGCAGTACTTC. It encodes CASSQDPRGLAGGIDEQYF.

DNA of the CDR3: TGCGCCAGCAGCCCACGTTTCGGGACAGGGGTATATGGCTACACCTTC. It codes for CASSPRFGTGVYGYTF. This rearrangement joins TRBV5-1 to TRBJ1-2, with TRBD1 matching 10 bases. V was clipped by 4 bases and J by 5 bases; unmatched bases: 11. CDR3 length: 16 residues. Germline CDR1 is SGHRS and CDR2 is YFSETQ. The full variable domain, in which reference TRBV5-1 and TRBJ1-2 provide the parts outside the CDR3, is KAGVTQTPRYLIKTRGQQVTLSCSPISGHRSVSWYQQTPGQGLQFLFEYFSETQRNKGNFPGRFSGRQFSNSRSEMNVSTLELGDSALYLCASSPRFGTGVYGYTFGSGTRLTVV.

The chain couples TRBV11-3 to TRBJ2-3, with D possibly matching TRBD2 (5 bases). The CDR3 spans 13 residues. Germline V lookup: CDR1 SGHNT, CDR2 YENEEA. The V and J ends lost 0 bases and 6 bases respectively, with 7 bases between them. The CDR3 DNA follows: TGTGCCAGCAGCTTAGAGAGAGGGGATACGCAGTATTTT. It is translated as CASSLERGDTQYF.

This clone was seen more than once but under ten times. DNA for the CDR3: TGTGCCAGCAGCCAAGATTACCTAGCTAGGCCGTACGAGCAGTACTTC. Protein sequence: CASSQDYLARPYEQYF. This chain uses TRBV14 with TRBJ2-7; the D gene is possibly TRBD2 (5 bases). There are 16 residues in the CDR3. V lost 0 bases to trimming and J lost 4 bases, with 16 bases between them. Germline V gene sequence: CDR1 SGHDN, CDR2 FVKESK. The complete variable domain, with remaining parts taken from reference TRBV14 and TRBJ2-7, reads EAGVTQFPSHSVIEKGQTVTLRCDPISGHDNLYWYRRVMGKEIKFLLHFVKESKQDESGMPNNRFLAERTGGTYSTLKVQPAELEDSGVYFCASSQDYLARPYEQYFGPGTRLTVT.

The rearrangement links TRBV18 to TRBJ1-2; 11 nucleotides match TRBD1. V gave up 0 bases and J gave up 7 bases; unmatched junction bases: 4. This CDR3 contains 15 residues. In germline, CDR1 is KGHSH, CDR2 LQKENI. This CDR3 reads CASSPPRTGGGGYTF. CDR3 in DNA: TGTGCCAGCTCACCACCTAGGACAGGGGGCGGTGGCTACACCTTC.

The chain employs TRBV12-5 and TRBJ1-3; D gene uncertain. The CDR3 extends over 13 amino acids. CDR1 is LGHNT and CDR2 is FRNRAP in the germline V gene. V was clipped by 6 bases and J by 0 bases, with 6 bases between them. In DNA form, the CDR3 reads TGTGCTAGTGGCTTAATCTCTGGAAACACCATATATTTT. This translates into CASGLISGNTIYF.

The rearrangement joins TRBV6-1 to TRBJ1-5; D ambiguous. The CDR3 consists of 12 residues. V was shortened by 4 bases and J by 5 bases, with 6 bases between the two germline ends. Germline V CDR1 and CDR2: MNHNS, SASEGT. Here the CDR3 DNA reads TGTGCCAGCAGTGCTATCGATCAGCCCCAGCATTTT. It is translated as CASSAIDQPQHF.

This clone was recorded only once. This sequence joins TRBV28 and TRBJ2-1, with D maybe TRBD1 (6 bases). The CDR3 consists of 13 residues. V was pared by 3 bases and J by 9 bases, with 12 bases between. Per germline, CDR1 MDHEN and CDR2 SYDVKM. CDR3 DNA sequence: TGTGCCAGCAGTTTCTACACAGGGCTTGAGCAGTTCTTC. It translates to CASSFYTGLEQFF.

This clone was observed once. The chain uses TRBV14 and TRBJ1-1; a possible D gene is TRBD1 (5 bases). V was clipped by 3 bases and J by 4 bases, with 15 bases between them. In germline, CDR1 is SGHDN, CDR2 FVKESK. This CDR3 has 15 residues. The CDR3 is CASSQVGGLGTEAFF. DNA for the CDR3: TGTGCCAGCAGCCAGGTCGGGGGGTTGGGCACTGAAGCTTTCTTT.

CDR3 sequence: CARKTRDKKSSGANVLTF. The CDR3 DNA reads as TGTGCCAGGAAAACCCGGGACAAAAAAAGCTCTGGGGCCAACGTCCTGACTTTC. The chain couples TRBV27 to TRBJ2-6; tentative D call: TRBD1 (6 bases). Germline V CDR1 and CDR2: MNHEY, SMNVEV (reference sequence). V was trimmed by 9 bases and J by 0 bases, leaving 21 bases between them. The CDR3 runs to 18 residues.

The rearrangement uses TRBV15 and TRBJ2-5; 12 nucleotides line up with TRBD2. This CDR3 contains 15 residues. The V and J ends lost 6 bases and 0 bases, in that order; junction bases with no gene match: 2. From germline, CDR1 is LNHNV and CDR2 YYDKDF (reference sequence). CDR3 region: CATRGLAGNQETQYF. In DNA form, the CDR3 reads TGTGCCACCAGGGGACTAGCGGGTAACCAAGAGACCCAGTACTTC.

The gene calls are TRBV6-1 and TRBJ1-4, with D unresolved. The CDR3 runs 12 residues. CDR1 and CDR2 (germline): MNHNS, SASEGT. Trimming left V 8 bases short and J 7 bases short, with 11 bases between. This CDR3 is CASFEIGEKLFF. The CDR3 DNA is TGTGCCAGCTTCGAGATTGGTGAAAAACTGTTTTTT.

In regard to this clone: This sample includes further DNA sequences coding for the same CDR3. This sequence joins TRBV7-9 and TRBJ2-1; 8 bases are a match to TRBD1. Germline V lookup: CDR1 SEHNR, CDR2 FQNEAQ (reference sequence). The CDR3 totals 15 residues. V lost 1 base and J lost 3; bases outside the gene matches: 2. The CDR3 region is CASSLVTGDYNEQFF. In DNA form, the CDR3 reads TGTGCCAGCAGCTTAGTGACAGGGGACTACAATGAGCAGTTCTTC.

The chain combines TRBV5-1 with TRBJ2-7; 9 bases fit TRBD1. The CDR3 extends over 13 amino acids. The germline CDR1 and CDR2 sequences are SGHRS and YFSETQ. V trimming: 7 bases; J trimming: 0 bases; junction bases outside the gene matches: 2. The CDR3 DNA is TGCGCCAGCGGACAGGGGAGCTCCTACGAGCAGTACTTC. This codes for CASGQGSSYEQYF.

This clone was seen just once. This chain's CDR3 is CAWAGQVSYNEQFF. For the CDR3, the DNA is TGTGCCTGGGCTGGACAGGTCTCCTACAATGAGCAGTTCTTC. The V and J genes are TRBV30 and TRBJ2-1, with 7 bases aligning to TRBD1. The V gene's germline CDR1 is GTSNPN and CDR2 SVGIG (reference sequence). This CDR3 region has 14 residues. The ends lost 5 bases at V and 0 bases at J; junction bases unmatched: 4.

The CDR3 DNA follows: TGTGCCAGCAGCGGGGGGCACGACACCGGGGAGCTGTTTTTT. Translating it yields CASSGGHDTGELFF. The chain combines TRBV2 with TRBJ2-2; tentatively, D is TRBD2 (7 bases). Trimming pared 6 bases from V and 3 bases from J, leaving 11 bases between. The V gene's germline CDR1 is SNHLY and CDR2 FYNNEI. CDR3 size: 14 residues.